This TCR beta chain was identified during a study of siplizumab effects on memory and regulatory T cells. Study-wide results and limits: Proliferating Tregs taken from siplizumab cultures were not shown to have a confirmed suppressive function. Siplizumab gave mappable alloreactive CD4+ clones an average Treg-derived fraction of under 75%, against roughly 26% in controls. Naive T cells seemed more diverse than memory cells; they also seemed major alloresponse contributors.

To note about this clone: The antigen is not known.

Around 94,000 TCR templates underwent assay in each sample. Profiled with immunoSEQ multiplex PCR; TCRdb holds only in-frame clones, not every one. The sample shows under 85,000 clones, over 80% of them seen only once. CDR3 length: 13 amino acids. V lost 4 bases to trimming and J lost 9 bases, with 16 bases between them. Germline-derived CDR1 and CDR2 are GTSNPN and SVGIG (reference sequence). The source of this sequence is a human donor in good health. The sequenced sample consisted of Tregs sorted from blood. The chain uses TRBV30 and TRBJ2-1, with D possibly matching TRBD2 (7 bases). The CDR3 protein is CAWKRGAFREQFF. The CDR3 nucleotides are TGTGCCTGGAAACGGGGGGCTTTCCGTGAGCAGTTCTTC. The full variable domain, its missing parts supplied by reference TRBV30 and TRBJ2-1, is SQTIHQWPATLVQPVGSPLSLECTVEGTSNPNLYWYRQAAGRGLQLLFYSVGIGQISSEVPQNLSASRPQDRQFILSSKKLLLSDSGFYLCAWKRGAFREQFFGPGTRLTVL.